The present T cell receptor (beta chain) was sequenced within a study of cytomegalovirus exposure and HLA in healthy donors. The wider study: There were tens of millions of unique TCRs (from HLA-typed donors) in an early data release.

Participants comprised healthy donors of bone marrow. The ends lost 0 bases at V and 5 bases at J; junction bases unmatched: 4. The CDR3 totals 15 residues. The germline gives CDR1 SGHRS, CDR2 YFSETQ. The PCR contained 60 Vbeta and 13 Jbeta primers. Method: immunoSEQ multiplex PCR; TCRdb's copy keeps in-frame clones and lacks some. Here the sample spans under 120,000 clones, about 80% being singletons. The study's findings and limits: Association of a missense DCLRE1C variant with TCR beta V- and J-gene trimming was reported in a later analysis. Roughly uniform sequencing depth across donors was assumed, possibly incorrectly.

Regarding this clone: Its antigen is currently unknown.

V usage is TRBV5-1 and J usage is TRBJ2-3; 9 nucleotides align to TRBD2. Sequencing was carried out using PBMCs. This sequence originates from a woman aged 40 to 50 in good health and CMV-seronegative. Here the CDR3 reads CASSLEGSGGDTQYF. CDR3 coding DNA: TGCGCCAGCAGCTTGGAAGGTAGCGGGGGAGATACGCAGTATTTT.